A single T cell receptor (beta chain) is shown here with its context. The antigen is undetermined. This specimen comes from a study of response to subunit inactivated influenza vaccine. General observations from the study: Authors suggested that a seasonal influenza vaccination recruits few new T cells each time.

This CDR3 spans 18 amino acids. Germline V lookup: CDR1 LGHDT, CDR2 YNNKEL (reference sequence). V was pared by 2 bases and J by 1 base, with 10 bases of the junction left unmatched. TCRdb itself ran the RT-PCR reads through MiXCR, one entry per CDR3 protein. This table holds hundreds of thousands of distinct CDR3 sequences, around 16% found once. This sequence originates from a man aged 45 to 65 who received an inactivated influenza vaccine. The sequences come from PBMCs from blood, collected roughly 12 days after vaccination. The rearrangement joins TRBV3-1 to TRBJ2-2; 7 nucleotides match TRBD1. CDR3 nucleotide sequence: TGTGCCAGCAGCCAAAAGGAAAAGGGACAGTGGAACACCGGGGAGCTGTTTTTT. Translation: CASSQKEKGQWNTGELFF.